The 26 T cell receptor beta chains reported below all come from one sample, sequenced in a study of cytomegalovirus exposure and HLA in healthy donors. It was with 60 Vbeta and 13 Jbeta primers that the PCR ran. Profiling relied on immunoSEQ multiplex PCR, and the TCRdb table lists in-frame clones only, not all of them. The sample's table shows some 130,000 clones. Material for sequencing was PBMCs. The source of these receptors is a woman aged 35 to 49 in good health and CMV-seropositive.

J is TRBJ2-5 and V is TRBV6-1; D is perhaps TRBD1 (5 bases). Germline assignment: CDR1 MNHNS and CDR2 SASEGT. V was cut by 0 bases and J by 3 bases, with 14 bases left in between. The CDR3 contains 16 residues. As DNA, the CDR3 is TGTGCCAGCAGTGAAGCGCTTGGGCAGGGCAAAGAGACCCAGTACTTC. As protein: CASSEALGQGKETQYF.

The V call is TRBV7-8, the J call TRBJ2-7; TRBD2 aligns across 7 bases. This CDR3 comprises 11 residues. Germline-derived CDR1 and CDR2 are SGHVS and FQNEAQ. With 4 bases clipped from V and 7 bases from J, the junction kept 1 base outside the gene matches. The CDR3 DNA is TGTGCCAGCAGCTGGGGGGGAGAGCAGTACTTC. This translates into CASSWGGEQYF.

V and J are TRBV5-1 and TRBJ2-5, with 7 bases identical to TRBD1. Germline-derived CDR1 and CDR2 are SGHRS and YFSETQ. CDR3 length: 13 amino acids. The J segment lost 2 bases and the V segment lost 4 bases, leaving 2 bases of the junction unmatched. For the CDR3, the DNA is TGCGCCAGCAGCAAGGGACAGCAAGAGACCCAGTACTTC. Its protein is CASSKGQQETQYF.

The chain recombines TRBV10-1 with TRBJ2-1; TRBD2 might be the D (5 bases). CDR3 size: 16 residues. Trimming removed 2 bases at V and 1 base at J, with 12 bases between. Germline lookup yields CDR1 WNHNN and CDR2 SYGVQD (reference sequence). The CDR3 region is CASSETTTLSYNEQFF. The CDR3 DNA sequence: TGCGCCAGCAGTGAGACGACTACCCTTTCCTACAATGAGCAGTTCTTC.

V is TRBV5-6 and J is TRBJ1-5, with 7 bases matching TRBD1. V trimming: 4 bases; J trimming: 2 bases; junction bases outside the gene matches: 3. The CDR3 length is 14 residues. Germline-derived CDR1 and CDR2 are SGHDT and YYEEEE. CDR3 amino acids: CASSTTGGNQPQHF. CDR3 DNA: TGTGCCAGCAGCACAACAGGGGGCAATCAGCCCCAGCATTTT.

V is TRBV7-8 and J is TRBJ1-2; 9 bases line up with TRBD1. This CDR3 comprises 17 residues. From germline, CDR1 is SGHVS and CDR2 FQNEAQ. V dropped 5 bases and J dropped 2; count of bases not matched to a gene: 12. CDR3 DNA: TGTGCCAGCAGCCCCCGTCTACCGGGACAGGGAAACTATGGCTACACCTTC. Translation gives CASSPRLPGQGNYGYTF.

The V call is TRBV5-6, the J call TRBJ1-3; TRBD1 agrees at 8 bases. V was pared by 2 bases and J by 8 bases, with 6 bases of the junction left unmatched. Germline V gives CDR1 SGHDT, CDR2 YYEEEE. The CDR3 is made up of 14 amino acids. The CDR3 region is CASSFFDRGYTIYF. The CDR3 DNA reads TGTGCCAGCAGCTTTTTCGACAGGGGATACACCATATATTTT.

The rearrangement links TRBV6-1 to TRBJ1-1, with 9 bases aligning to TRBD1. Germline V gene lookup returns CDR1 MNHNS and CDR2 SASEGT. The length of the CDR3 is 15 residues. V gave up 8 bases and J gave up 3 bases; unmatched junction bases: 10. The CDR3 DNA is TGTGCCAGCGGAATGGACAGGGGCGGGGACACTGAAGCTTTCTTT. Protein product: CASGMDRGGDTEAFF.

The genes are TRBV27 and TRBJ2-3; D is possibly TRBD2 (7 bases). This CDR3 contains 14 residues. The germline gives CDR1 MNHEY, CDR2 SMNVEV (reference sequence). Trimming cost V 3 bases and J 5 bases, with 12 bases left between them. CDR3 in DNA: TGTGCCAGCAGTTTCGGGGGGCGAAGAGATACGCAGTATTTT. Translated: CASSFGGRRDTQYF.

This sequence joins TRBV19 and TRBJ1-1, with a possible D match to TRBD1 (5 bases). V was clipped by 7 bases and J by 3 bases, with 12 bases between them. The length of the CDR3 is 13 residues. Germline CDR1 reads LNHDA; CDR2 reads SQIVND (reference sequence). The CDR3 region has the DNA TGTGCCAGTAATGGAGCGGGACACACTGAAGCTTTCTTT. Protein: CASNGAGHTEAFF. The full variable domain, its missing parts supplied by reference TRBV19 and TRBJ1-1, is DGGITQSPKYLFRKEGQNVTLSCEQNLNHDAMYWYRQDPGQGLRLIYYSQIVNDFQKGDIAEGYSVSREKKESFPLTVTSAQKNPTAFYLCASNGAGHTEAFFGQGTRLTVV.

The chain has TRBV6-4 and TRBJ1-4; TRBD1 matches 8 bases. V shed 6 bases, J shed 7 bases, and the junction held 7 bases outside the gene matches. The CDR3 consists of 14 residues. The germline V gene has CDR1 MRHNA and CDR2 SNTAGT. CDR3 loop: CASRKQGGIEKLFF. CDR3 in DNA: TGTGCCAGCAGAAAACAGGGGGGAATTGAAAAACTGTTTTTT.

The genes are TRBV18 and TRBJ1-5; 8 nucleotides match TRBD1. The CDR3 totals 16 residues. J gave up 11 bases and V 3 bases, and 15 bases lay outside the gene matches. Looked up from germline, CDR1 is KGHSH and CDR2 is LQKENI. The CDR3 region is CASSPKQGEGRLTQHF. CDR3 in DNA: TGTGCCAGCTCACCCAAACAGGGGGAAGGGAGATTGACCCAGCATTTT.

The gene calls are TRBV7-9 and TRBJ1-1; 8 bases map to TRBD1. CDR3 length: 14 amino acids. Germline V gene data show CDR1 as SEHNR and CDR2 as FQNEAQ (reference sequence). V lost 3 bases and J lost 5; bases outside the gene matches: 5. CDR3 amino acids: CASSFGQGGTEAFF. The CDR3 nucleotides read TGTGCCAGCAGCTTCGGACAGGGAGGGACTGAAGCTTTCTTT.

CDR3 loop: CASSTNPGGDTGELFF. CDR3 nucleotide sequence: TGTGCCAGCTCAACGAACCCGGGAGGCGACACCGGGGAGCTGTTTTTT. The J gene is TRBJ2-2, the V gene TRBV18, with 7 bases lining up with TRBD2. The V segment lost 5 bases and the J segment 3 bases; nucleotides outside the gene matches: 9. The CDR3 has 16 residues. Germline V gives CDR1 KGHSH, CDR2 LQKENI.

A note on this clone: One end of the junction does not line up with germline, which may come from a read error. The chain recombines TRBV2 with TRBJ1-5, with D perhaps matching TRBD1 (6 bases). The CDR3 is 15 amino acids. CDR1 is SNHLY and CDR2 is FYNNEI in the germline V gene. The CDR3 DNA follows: TGTGCCAGCAGGGAAGGACAGCTCCGCAATCAGCCCCAGCATTTT. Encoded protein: CASREGQLRNQPQHF.

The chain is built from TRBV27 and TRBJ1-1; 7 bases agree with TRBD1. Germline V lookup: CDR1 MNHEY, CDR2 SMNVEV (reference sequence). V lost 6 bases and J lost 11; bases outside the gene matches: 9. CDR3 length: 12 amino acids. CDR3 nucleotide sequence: TGTGCCAGCAGCCCACTAGAGGGGGCGGCTTTCTTT. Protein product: CASSPLEGAAFF.

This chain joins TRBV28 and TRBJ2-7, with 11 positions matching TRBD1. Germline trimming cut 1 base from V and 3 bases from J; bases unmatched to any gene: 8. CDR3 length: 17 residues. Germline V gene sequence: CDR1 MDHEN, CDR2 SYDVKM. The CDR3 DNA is TGTGCCAGCAGTTTATTATCGGGGACAGGGGGTTACTACGAGCAGTACTTC. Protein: CASSLLSGTGGYYEQYF.

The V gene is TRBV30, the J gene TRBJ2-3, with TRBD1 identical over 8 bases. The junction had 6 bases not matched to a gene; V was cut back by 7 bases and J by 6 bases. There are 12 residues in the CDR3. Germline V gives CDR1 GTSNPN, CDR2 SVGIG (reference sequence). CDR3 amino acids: CASLQGVDTQYF. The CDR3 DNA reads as TGTGCCTCGCTACAGGGGGTGGATACGCAGTATTTT.

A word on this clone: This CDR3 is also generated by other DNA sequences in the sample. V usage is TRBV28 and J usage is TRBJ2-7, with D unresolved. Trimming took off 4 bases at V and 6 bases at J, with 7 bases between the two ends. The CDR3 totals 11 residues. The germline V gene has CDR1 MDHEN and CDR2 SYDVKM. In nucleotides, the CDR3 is TGTGCCAGCAGTTCCCCCCGCGAGCAGTACTTC. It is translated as CASSSPREQYF.

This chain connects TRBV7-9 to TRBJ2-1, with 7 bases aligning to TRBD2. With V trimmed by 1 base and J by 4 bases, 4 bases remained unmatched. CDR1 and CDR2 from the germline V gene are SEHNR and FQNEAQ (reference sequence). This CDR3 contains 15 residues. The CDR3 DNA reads TGTGCCAGCAGCTTAGTTTCTAGCGGATACAATGAGCAGTTCTTC. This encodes CASSLVSSGYNEQFF. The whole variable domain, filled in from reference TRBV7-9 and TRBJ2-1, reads DTGVSQNPRHKITKRGQNVTFRCDPISEHNRLYWYRQTLGQGPEFLTYFQNEAQLEKSRLLSDRFSAERPKGSFSTLEIQRTEQGDSAMYLCASSLVSSGYNEQFFGPGTRLTVL.

The CDR3 sequence: CATSTSLNTGELFF. The CDR3, as DNA: TGTGCCACCTCGACTAGCCTTAACACCGGGGAGCTGTTTTTT. The V and J genes are TRBV6-5 and TRBJ2-2; 7 bases fit TRBD2. V gave up 10 bases and J gave up 2 bases; unmatched junction bases: 7. Germline assignment: CDR1 MNHEY and CDR2 SVGAGI. The CDR3 is 14 residues long.

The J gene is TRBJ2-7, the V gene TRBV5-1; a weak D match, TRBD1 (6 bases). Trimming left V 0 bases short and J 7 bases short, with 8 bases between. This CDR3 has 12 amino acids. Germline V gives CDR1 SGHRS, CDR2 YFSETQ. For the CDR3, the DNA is TGCGCCAGCAGCTTGGCGGACAGTGAGCAGTACTTC. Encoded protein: CASSLADSEQYF.

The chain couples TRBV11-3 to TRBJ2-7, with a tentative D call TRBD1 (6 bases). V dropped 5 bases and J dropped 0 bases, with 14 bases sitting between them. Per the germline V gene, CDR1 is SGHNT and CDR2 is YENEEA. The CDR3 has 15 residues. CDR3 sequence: CASSPGGPFSYEQYF. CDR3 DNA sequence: TGTGCCAGCAGCCCTGGGGGCCCTTTCTCCTACGAGCAGTACTTC.

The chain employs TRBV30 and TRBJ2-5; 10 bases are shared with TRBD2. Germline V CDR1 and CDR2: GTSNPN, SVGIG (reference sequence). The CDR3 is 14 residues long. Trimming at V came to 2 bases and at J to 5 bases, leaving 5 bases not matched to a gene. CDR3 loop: CAWSPLAGVETQYF. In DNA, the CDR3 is TGTGCCTGGAGTCCCCTAGCGGGAGTGGAGACCCAGTACTTC. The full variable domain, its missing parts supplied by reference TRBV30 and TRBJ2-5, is SQTIHQWPATLVQPVGSPLSLECTVEGTSNPNLYWYRQAAGRGLQLLFYSVGIGQISSEVPQNLSASRPQDRQFILSSKKLLLSDSGFYLCAWSPLAGVETQYFGPGTRLLVL.

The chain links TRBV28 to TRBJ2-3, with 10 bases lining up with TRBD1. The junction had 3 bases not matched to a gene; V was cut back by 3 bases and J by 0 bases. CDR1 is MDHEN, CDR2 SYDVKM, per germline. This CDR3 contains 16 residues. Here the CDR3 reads CASSLTGGRSTDTQYF. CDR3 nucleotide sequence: TGTGCCAGCAGTTTGACAGGGGGCCGGAGCACAGATACGCAGTATTTT.

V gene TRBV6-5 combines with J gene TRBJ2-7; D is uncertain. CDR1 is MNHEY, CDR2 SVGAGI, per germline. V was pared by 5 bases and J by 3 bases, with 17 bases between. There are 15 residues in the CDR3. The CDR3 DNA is TGTGCCAGCAGTCTCCTTGGGTTAGCCGACTACGAGCAGTACTTC. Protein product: CASSLLGLADYEQYF.